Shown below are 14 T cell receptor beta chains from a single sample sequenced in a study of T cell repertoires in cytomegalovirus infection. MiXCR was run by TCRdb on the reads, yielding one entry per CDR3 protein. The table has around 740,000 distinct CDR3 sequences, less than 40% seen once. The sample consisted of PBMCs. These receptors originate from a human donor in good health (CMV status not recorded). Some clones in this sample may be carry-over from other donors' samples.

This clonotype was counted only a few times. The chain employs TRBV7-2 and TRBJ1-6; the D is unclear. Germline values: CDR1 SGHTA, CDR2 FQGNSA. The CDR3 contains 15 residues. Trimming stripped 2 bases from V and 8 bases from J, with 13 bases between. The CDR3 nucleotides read TGTGCCAGCAGCTTAAAAATGGCGCTTTATTCACCCCTCCACTTT. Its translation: CASSLKMALYSPLHF.

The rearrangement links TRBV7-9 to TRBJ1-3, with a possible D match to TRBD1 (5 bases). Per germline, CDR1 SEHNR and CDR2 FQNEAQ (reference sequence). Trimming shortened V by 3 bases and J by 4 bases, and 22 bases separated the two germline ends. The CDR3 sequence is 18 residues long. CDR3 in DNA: TGTGCCAGCAGCTTCCGGGGCCCCGGGCCCACGGGAGGAAACACCATATATTTT. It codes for CASSFRGPGPTGGNTIYF.

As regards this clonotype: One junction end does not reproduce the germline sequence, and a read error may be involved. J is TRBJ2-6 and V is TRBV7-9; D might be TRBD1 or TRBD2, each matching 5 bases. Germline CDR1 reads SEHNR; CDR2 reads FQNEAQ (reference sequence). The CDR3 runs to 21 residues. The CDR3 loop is CASGFGTGTTGRLSGANVLTF. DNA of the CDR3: TGTGCCAGCGGCTTTGGTACGGGCACGACGGGACGCCTCTCTGGGGCCAACGTCCTGACTTTC.

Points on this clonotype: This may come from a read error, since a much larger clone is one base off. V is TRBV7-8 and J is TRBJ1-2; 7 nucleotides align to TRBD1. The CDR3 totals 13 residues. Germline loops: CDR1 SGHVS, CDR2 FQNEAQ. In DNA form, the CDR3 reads TGTTCCAGCAGCCCCGGACAGGTCTATGGCTACACCTTC. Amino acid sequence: CSSSPGQVYGYTF.

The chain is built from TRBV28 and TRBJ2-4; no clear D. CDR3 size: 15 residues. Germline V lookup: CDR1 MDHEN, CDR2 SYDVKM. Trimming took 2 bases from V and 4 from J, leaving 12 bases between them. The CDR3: CASSLPGAAKNIQYF. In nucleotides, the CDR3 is TGTGCCAGCAGTTTACCGGGTGCCGCAAAAAACATTCAGTACTTC.

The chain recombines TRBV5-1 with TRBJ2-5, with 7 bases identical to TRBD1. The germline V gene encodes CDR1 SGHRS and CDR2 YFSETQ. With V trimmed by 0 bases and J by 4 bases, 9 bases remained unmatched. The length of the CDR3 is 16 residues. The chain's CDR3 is CASSLEFDRAIETQYF. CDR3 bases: TGCGCCAGCAGCTTGGAGTTTGACAGGGCGATAGAGACCCAGTACTTC.

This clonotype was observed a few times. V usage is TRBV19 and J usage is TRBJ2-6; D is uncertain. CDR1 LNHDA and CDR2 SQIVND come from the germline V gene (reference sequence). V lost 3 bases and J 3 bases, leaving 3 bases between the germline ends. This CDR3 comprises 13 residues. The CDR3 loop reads CASSIGGANVLTF. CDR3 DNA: TGTGCCAGTAGTATCGGTGGGGCCAACGTCCTGACTTTC.

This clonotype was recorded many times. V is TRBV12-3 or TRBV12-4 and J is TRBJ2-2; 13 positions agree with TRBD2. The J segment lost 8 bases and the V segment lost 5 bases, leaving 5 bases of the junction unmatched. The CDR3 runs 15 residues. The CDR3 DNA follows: TGTGCCAGCAGTCGGACTAGCGGGAGAGGGGGGGAGCTGTTTTTT. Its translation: CASSRTSGRGGELFF.

CDR3: CASTSRQSRPQINEQFF. In DNA, the CDR3 is TGTGCCAGCACCTCTCGACAGTCCCGGCCCCAGATCAATGAGCAGTTCTTC. The V gene is TRBV12-3 or TRBV12-4, the J gene TRBJ2-1; perhaps TRBD1 as D (5 bases). Trimming took off 7 bases at V and 6 bases at J, with 25 bases between the two ends. The CDR3 runs 17 residues.

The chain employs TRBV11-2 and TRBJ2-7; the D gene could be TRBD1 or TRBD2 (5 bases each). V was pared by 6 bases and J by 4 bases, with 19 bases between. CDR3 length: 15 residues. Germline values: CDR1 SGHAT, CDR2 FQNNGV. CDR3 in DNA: TGTGCCAGCAGTCATCCGGGACCCTCCTCATACGAGCAGTACTTC. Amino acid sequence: CASSHPGPSSYEQYF.

The CDR3 loop reads CSADTGANTEAFF. The CDR3 DNA sequence: TGCAGTGCAGATACAGGGGCGAACACTGAAGCTTTCTTT. V usage is TRBV20-1 and J usage is TRBJ1-1, with 7 bases fitting TRBD1. Germline V gene lookup returns CDR1 DFQATT and CDR2 SNEGSKA (reference sequence). CDR3 size: 13 residues. With 6 bases clipped from V and 1 base from J, the junction kept 5 bases outside the gene matches.

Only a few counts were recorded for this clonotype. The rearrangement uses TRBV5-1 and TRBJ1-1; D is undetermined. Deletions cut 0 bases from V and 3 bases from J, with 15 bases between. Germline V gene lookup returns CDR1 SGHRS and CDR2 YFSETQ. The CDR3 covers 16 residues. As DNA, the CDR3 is TGCGCCAGCAGCTTGGGTTCTACGGCTACTTACACTGAAGCTTTCTTT. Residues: CASSLGSTATYTEAFF.

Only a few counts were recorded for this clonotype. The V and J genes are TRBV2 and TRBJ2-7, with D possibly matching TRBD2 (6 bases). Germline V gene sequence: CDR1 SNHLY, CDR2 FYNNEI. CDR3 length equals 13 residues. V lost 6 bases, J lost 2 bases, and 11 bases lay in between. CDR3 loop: CASRPTSTYEQYF. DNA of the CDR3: TGTGCCAGCAGACCGACTAGTACCTACGAGCAGTACTTC.

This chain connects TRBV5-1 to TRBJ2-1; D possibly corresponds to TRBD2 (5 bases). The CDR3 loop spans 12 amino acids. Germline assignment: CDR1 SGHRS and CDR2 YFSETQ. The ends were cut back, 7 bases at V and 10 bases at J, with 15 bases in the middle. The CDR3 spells CASQGSSQEQFF. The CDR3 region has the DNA TGCGCCAGCCAAGGGAGTAGTCAGGAGCAGTTCTTC.